The clone carrying this T cell receptor beta chain occurred many times. This sample was included in a study of type 1 and type 2 diabetes patients. Amplification started from genomic DNA. The TCR beta CDR3 region was amplified using 30 forward and 13 reverse primers. TCRdb processed the multiplex PCR reads anew with MiXCR; each CDR3 protein has one entry. The profile shows more than 250,000 distinct CDR3 sequences, approximately 50% of them singletons. Germline CDR1 reads SNHLY; CDR2 reads FYNNEI. Trimming left V 1 base short and J 2 bases short, with 14 bases between. This CDR3 spans 16 amino acids. The genes are TRBV2 and TRBJ2-5, with no clear D. Sequenced sample: peripheral blood mononuclear cells (PBMCs). The origin of this receptor is a man younger than 30 with type 2 diabetes. Here the CDR3 DNA reads TGTGCCAGCAGTGAAGGGCAGAGTATTCTTCAAGAGACCCAGTACTTC. Amino acids: CASSEGQSILQETQYF.